This T cell receptor (beta chain) was captured in a study of blood T cell repertoires in COVID-19. Study details: Specimens from acute and convalescent COVID-19 originated in the United States, Italy and Spain. T cells, B-cell-depleted T cells, or PBMCs provided the cDNA or gDNA that served as material.

Authors' processing steps: Estimated nucleated cell counts came from reference gene primer amplification. Some clones are missing from TCRdb's copy, which holds only in-frame ones; the method was immunoSEQ multiplex PCR. The V and J calls and clone size are taken from that table; D and trimming were inferred from the DNA. The sample records roughly 60,000 clones, nearly 80% being singletons. The CDR3 sequence is 11 residues long. From germline, CDR1 is SGHTA and CDR2 FQGNSA. Trimming took 5 bases from V and 5 from J, leaving 6 bases between them. The chain uses TRBV7-2 and TRBJ2-5; D is uncertain. Input material: peripheral blood. The source of this sequence is a human donor in a cohort sampled during active COVID-19. CDR3 sequence (DNA): TGTGCCAGCAGCATCGGGGAGACCCAGTACTTC. It yields the protein CASSIGETQYF.